This TCR beta chain comes out of a study of blood T cell repertoires in COVID-19. In the original workflow: Cell counts per sample came from amplifying reference gene primers. Assay: immunoSEQ multiplex PCR; the TCRdb copy retains only in-frame clones and omits some. V, J and clone size were drawn from that table, and D and trimming were deduced from the DNA. The sample contains around 35,000 clones, 85% to 95% of which appear only once. The specimen was peripheral blood. The receptor's source is a human donor in a cohort sampled during active COVID-19.

The DNA of the CDR3 is TGTGCCAGCAGCCCCAGGCGGAGGAAGGGCCATGAGCAGTTCTTC. This translates into CASSPRRRKGHEQFF. The rearrangement joins TRBV7-9 to TRBJ2-1, with TRBD2 as a possible D gene (5 bases). Trimming removed 5 bases from V and 8 bases from J, with 19 bases in between. The CDR3 has 15 amino acids. Per germline, CDR1 SEHNR and CDR2 FQNEAQ (reference sequence).